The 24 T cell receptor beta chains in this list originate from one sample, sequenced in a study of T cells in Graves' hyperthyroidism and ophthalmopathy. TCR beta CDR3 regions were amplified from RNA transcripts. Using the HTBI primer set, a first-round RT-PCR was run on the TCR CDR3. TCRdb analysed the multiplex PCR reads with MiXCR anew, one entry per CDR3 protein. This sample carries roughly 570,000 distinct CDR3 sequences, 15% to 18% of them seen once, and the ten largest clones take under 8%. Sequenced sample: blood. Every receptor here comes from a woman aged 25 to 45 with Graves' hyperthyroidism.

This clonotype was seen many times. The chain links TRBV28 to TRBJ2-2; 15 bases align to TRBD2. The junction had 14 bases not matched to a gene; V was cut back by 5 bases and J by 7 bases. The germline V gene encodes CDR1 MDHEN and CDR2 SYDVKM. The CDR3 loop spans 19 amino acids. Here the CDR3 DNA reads TGTGCCAGCAGTGACAGGACTAGCGGGAGGGCCCGGGTAATCGGGGAGCTGTTTTTT. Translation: CASSDRTSGRARVIGELFF.

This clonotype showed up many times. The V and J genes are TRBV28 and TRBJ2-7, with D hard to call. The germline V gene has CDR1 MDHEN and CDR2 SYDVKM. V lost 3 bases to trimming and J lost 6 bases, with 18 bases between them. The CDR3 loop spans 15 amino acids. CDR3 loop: CASSLAPRTPPEQYF. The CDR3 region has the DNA TGTGCCAGCAGTTTGGCCCCCAGGACCCCCCCCGAGCAGTACTTC.

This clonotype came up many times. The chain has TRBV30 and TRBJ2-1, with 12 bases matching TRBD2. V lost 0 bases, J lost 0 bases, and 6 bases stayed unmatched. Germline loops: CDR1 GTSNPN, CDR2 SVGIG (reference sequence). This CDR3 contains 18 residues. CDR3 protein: CAWSVLAGGLSSYNEQFF. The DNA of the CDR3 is TGTGCCTGGAGTGTACTAGCGGGAGGTTTAAGCTCCTACAATGAGCAGTTCTTC.

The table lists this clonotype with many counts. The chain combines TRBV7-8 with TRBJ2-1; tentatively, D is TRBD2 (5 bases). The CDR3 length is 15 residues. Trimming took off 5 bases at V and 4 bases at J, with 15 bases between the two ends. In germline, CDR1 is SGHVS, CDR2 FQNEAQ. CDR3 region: CASSQASSDYNEQFF. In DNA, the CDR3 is TGTGCCAGCAGCCAGGCTAGCTCAGATTACAATGAGCAGTTCTTC.

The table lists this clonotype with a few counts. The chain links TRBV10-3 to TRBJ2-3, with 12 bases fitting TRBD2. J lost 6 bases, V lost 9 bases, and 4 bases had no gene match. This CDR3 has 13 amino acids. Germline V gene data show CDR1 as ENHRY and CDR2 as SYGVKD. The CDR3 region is CAIRLAGEDTQYF. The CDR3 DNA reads TGTGCCATACGACTAGCGGGAGAGGATACGCAGTATTTT.

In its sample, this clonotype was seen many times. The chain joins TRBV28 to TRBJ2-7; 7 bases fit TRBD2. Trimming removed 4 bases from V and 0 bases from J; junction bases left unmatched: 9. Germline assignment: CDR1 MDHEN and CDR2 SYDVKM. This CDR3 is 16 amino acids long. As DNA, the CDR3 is TGTGCCAGCAGTTCTCCCGGGGGAGGGGACTCCTACGAGCAGTACTTC. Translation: CASSSPGGGDSYEQYF.

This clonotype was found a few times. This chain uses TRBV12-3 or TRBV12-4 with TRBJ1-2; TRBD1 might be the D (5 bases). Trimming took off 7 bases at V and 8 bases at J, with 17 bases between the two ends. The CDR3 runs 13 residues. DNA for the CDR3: TGTGCCAGCACCCCCCTCCGAGACAGCGGCTACACCTTC. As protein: CASTPLRDSGYTF.

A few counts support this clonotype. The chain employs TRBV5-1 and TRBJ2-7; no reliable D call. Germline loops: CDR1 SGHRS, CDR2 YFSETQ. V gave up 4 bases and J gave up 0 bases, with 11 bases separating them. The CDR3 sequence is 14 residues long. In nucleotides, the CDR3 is TGCGCCAGCAGCCAACCCGGGCCCTCCTACGAGCAGTACTTC. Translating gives CASSQPGPSYEQYF.

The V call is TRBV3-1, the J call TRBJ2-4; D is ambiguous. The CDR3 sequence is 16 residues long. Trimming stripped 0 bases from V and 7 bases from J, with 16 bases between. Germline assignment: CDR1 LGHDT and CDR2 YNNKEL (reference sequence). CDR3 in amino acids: CASSQDLLPPHNIQYF. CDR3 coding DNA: TGTGCCAGCAGCCAAGATCTTCTCCCGCCCCATAACATTCAGTACTTC.

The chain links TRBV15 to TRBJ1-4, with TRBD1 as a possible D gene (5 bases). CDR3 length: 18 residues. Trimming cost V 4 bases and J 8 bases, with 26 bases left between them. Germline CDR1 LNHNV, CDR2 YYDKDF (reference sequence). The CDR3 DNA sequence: TGTGCCACCAGCATGAGTGATCTGATGAGGGACCACCTCGAAAAACTGTTTTTT. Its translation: CATSMSDLMRDHLEKLFF.

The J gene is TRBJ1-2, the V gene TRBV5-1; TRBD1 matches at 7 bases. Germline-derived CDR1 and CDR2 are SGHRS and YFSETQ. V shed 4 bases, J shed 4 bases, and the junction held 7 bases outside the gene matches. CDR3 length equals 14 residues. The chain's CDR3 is CASSPTTGSYGYTF. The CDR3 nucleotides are TGCGCCAGCAGCCCGACGACAGGGTCCTATGGCTACACCTTC.

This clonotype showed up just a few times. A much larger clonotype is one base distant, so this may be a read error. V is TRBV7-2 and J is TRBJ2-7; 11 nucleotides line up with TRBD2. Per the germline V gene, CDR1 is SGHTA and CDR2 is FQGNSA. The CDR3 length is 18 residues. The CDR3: CVSSLEGPTSGSPYEQYF. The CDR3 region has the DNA TGTGTCAGCAGCTTAGAAGGCCCCACTAGCGGGAGCCCCTACGAGCAGTACTTC.

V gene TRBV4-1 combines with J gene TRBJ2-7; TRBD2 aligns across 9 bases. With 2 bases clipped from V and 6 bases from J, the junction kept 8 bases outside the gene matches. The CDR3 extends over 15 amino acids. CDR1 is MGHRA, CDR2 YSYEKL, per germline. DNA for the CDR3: TGCGCCAGCAGCCAAACGCCGGGACTAGCTTCCGAGCAGTACTTC. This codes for CASSQTPGLASEQYF.

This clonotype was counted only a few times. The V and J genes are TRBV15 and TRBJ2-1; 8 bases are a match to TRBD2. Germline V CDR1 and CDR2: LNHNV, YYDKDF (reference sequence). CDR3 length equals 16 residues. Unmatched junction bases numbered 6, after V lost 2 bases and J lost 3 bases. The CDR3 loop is CATSRPTSGHYNEQFF. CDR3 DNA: TGTGCCACCAGCAGACCTACTAGCGGACACTACAATGAGCAGTTCTTC.

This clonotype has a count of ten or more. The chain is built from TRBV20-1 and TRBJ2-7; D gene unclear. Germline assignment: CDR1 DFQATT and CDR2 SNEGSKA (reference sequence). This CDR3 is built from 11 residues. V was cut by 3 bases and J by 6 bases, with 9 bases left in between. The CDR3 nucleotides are TGCAGTGCTAGTAGGGCCGGCGAGCAGTACTTC. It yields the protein CSASRAGEQYF.

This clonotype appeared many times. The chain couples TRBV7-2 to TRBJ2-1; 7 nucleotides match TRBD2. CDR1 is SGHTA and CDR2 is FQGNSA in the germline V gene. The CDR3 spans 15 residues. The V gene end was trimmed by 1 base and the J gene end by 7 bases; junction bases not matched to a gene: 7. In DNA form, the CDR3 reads TGTGCCAGCAGCTTAGGGGGAGCGGGAAGGAATGAGCAGTTCTTC. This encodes CASSLGGAGRNEQFF.

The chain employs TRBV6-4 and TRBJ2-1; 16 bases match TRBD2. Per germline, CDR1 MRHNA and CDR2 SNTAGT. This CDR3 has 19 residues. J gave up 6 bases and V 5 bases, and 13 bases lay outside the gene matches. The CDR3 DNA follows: TGTGCCAGCAGTCACCCCGGGACTAGCGGGAGGGTCTCTGGCAATGAGCAGTTCTTC. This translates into CASSHPGTSGRVSGNEQFF.

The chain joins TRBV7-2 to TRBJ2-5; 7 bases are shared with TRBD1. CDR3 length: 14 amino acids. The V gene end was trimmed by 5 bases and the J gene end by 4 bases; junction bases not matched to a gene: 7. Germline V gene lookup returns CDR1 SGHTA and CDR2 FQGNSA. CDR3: CASSATGLVETQYF. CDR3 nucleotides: TGTGCCAGCAGCGCGACAGGGTTGGTAGAGACCCAGTACTTC.

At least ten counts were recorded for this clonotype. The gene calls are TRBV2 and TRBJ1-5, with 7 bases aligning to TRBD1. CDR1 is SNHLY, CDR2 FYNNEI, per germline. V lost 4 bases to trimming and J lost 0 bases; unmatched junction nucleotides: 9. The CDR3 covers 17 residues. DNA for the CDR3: TGTGCCAGCAGTGGAGACAGGGACCTTTATAGCAATCAGCCCCAGCATTTT. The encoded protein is CASSGDRDLYSNQPQHF.

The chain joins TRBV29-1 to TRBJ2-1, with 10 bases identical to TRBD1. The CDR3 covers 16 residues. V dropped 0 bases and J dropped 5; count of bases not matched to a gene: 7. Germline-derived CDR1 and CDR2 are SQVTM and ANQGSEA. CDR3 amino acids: CSVEEMDRGANNEQFF. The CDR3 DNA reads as TGCAGCGTTGAAGAGATGGACAGGGGGGCGAACAATGAGCAGTTCTTC.

Here the CDR3 reads CSARDRQGAFSGELFF. DNA for the CDR3: TGCAGTGCTAGAGATCGGCAGGGGGCTTTTTCCGGGGAGCTGTTTTTT. The chain recombines TRBV20-1 with TRBJ2-2; the match to TRBD1 covers 8 bases. Germline loops: CDR1 DFQATT, CDR2 SNEGSKA (reference sequence). V lost 0 bases and J lost 6; bases outside the gene matches: 9. This CDR3 has 16 amino acids.

The CDR3 DNA follows: TGTGCCAGCAGCTCCGCCGGGACAGGGACCCCCAATGAGCAGTTCTTC. Its translation: CASSSAGTGTPNEQFF. The V call is TRBV7-2, the J call TRBJ2-1; 9 nucleotides agree with TRBD1. Germline V lookup: CDR1 SGHTA, CDR2 FQGNSA. V shed 4 bases, J shed 6 bases, and the junction held 10 bases outside the gene matches. The CDR3 consists of 16 residues.

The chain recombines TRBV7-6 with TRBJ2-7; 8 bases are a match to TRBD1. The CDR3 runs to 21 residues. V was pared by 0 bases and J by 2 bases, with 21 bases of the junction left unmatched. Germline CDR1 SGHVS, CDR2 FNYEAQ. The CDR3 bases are TGTGCCAGCAGCTTAGCTGCGGATCTTGGACAGGGATCTAATACCGCCTACGAGCAGTACTTC. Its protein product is CASSLAADLGQGSNTAYEQYF.

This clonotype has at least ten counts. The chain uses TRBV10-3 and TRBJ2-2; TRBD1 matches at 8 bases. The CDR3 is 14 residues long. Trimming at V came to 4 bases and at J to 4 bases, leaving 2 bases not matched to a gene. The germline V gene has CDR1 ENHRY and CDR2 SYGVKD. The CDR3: CAISGQGTTGELFF. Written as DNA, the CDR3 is TGTGCCATCAGTGGACAGGGGACCACCGGGGAGCTGTTTTTT.